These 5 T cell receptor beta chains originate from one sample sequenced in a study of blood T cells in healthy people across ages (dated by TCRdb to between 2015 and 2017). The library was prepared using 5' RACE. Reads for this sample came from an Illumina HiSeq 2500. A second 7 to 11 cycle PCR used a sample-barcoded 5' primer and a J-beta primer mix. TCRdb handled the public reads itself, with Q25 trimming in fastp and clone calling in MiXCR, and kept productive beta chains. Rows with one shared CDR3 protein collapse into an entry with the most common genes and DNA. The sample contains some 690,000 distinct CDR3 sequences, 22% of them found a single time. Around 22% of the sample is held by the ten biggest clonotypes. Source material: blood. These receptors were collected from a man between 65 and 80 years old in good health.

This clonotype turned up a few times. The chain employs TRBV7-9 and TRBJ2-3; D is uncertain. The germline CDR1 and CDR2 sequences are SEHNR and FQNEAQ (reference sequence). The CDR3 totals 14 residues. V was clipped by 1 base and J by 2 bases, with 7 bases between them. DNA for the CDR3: TGTGCCAGCAGCTTAGATGGCCACACAGATACGCAGTATTTT. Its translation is CASSLDGHTDTQYF.

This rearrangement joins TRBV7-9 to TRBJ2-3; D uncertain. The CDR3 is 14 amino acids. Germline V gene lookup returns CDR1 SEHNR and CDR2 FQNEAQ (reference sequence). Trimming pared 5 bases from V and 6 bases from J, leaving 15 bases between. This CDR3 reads CASSSIRVGDTQYF. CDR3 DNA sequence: TGTGCCAGCAGCAGCATTAGGGTGGGGGATACGCAGTATTTT.

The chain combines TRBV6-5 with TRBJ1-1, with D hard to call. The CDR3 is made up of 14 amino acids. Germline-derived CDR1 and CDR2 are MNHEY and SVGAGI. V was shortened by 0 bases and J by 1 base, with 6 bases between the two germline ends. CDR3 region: CASSYSNGNTEAFF. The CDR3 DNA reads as TGTGCCAGCAGTTACTCGAACGGGAACACTGAAGCTTTCTTT.

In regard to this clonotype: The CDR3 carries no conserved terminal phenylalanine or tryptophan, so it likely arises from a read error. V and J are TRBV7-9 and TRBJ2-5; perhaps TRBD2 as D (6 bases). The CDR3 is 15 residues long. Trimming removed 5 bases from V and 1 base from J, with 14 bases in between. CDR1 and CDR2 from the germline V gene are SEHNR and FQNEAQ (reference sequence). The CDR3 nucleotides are TGTGCCAGCAGCCCTTCAGCGGGTCTCCAAGAGACCCAGTACTCC. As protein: CASSPSAGLQETQYS.

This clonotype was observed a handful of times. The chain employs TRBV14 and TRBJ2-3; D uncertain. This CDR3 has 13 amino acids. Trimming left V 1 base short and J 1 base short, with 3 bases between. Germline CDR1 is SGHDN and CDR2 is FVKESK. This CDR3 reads CASSQGRTDTQYF. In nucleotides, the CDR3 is TGTGCCAGCAGCCAAGGACGCACAGATACGCAGTATTTT.